The entry below describes one T cell receptor beta chain. The antigen remains unidentified. A second PCR of 7 to 11 cycles used a sample-barcoded 5' primer and a J-beta primer mix. TCRdb independently ran MiXCR on the 5' RACE reads; one entry per CDR3 protein. This sample has around 1,000,000 distinct CDR3 sequences, with 20% to 25% found just once. These data are taken from a study of blood T cells in healthy people across ages. General study results and limits: Older age coincided with a roughly linear decline in TCR beta diversity per million T cells.

Another study also made use of these data, one on T cells of mothers and their children. Per that study: Unrelated mother-child pairs always had slightly, but never significantly, lower normalized overlap than related pairs.

The source material was blood. This TCR derives from a girl aged 2 to 10 in good health.

The CDR3 reads CASSPAPQGDLETQYF. The DNA for the CDR3 is TGTGCCAGCAGCCCTGCCCCCCAGGGTGACTTAGAGACCCAGTACTTC. The J gene is TRBJ2-5, the V gene TRBV11-1, with D possibly TRBD1 on 5 matching bases. The ends were cut back, 5 bases at V and 4 bases at J, with 20 bases in the middle. CDR1 and CDR2 from the germline V gene are SGHAT and FQDESV (reference sequence). The CDR3 is made up of 16 amino acids.